This record looks at one T cell receptor (beta chain) sequence and its context. How the authors handled the data: Reference gene primer amplification yielded estimated nucleated cell counts. Clones were sequenced by immunoSEQ multiplex PCR, and TCRdb holds only the in-frame ones, with some missing. Clonal size and the V and J genes are those of that table, whereas D and trimming came from the DNA. This table holds approximately 160,000 clones, around four fifths found once. This entry comes from a study of blood T cell repertoires in COVID-19. The germline V gene has CDR1 LNHDA and CDR2 SQIVND (reference sequence). This CDR3 spans 13 amino acids. V lost 1 base, J lost 3 bases, and 3 bases lay in between.

The receptor comes from a woman aged 80 or over with acute or convalescent COVID-19. What was sequenced was peripheral blood. This chain uses TRBV19 with TRBJ2-2; D is unclear. Here the CDR3 reads CASSIADTGELFF. The CDR3 nucleotides read TGTGCCAGTAGTATAGCGGACACCGGGGAGCTGTTTTTT.